The clone carrying this T cell receptor beta chain came up a few times. Antigen: not known. Here immunoSEQ multiplex PCR was the method, and the copy in TCRdb shows in-frame clones only, minus some. The table lists around 48,000 clones, roughly 31% of them singletons. This record belongs to a study of tumour-infiltrating T cells in Burkitt lymphoma. Study as a whole: Patients covered every epidemiological subtype of Burkitt lymphoma. Repertoire clonality predicted overall and progression-free survival.

CDR3 size: 15 residues. Trimming shortened V by 2 bases and J by 0 bases, and 11 bases separated the two germline ends. The V gene's germline CDR1 is ENHRY and CDR2 SYGVKD. Findings and limits, study-wide: Many Burkitt lymphoma patients shared several public clonotypes.

The sample taken for sequencing was tumor tissue. This sequence was found in a human donor with Burkitt lymphoma. V usage is TRBV10-3 and J usage is TRBJ2-7; D remains unclear. The CDR3 nucleotides read TGTGCCATCAGTGAGCGATTCGCTAGCTCCTACGAGCAGTACTTC. It is translated as CAISERFASSYEQYF.